Described below is a single T cell receptor (beta chain) sequence and its context. The data were obtained in a study of shared clonotypes between healthy human individuals. There are 16 residues in the CDR3. Germline assignment: CDR1 SGDLS and CDR2 YYNGEE. With 0 bases removed from V and 0 bases from J, the gap between germline ends came to 12 bases. Libraries were prepared by immunoSEQ multiplex PCR; TCRdb keeps only in-frame clonotypes and omits some of them. The top ten clones hold roughly 0.06% of a sample with hundreds of thousands of clones, 90% to 96% of them seen once. V usage is TRBV9 and J usage is TRBJ2-5; no reliable D call. The sample comprised naive CD4+ T cells sorted from blood. Subset reported: CD45RA+ positively selected. This sequence originates from a woman under 40 in good health. Here the CDR3 DNA reads TGTGCCAGCAGCGTAGGTGGTTTCGGGTACCAAGAGACCCAGTACTTC. Translated, it gives CASSVGGFGYQETQYF.